What follows is one T cell receptor beta chain and its context. Germline V gives CDR1 KGHSH, CDR2 LQKENI. This CDR3 region has 14 residues. With 2 bases removed from V and 7 bases from J, the gap between germline ends came to 9 bases. Authors' methods: From reference gene primer amplification, estimates of nucleated cell counts were derived. Method: immunoSEQ multiplex PCR; TCRdb's copy keeps in-frame clones and lacks some. V, J and clone size were drawn from that table, and D and trimming were deduced from the DNA. Of roughly 330,000 clones listed, around 90% are singletons. These data come from a study of blood T cell repertoires in COVID-19. Across the whole study: COVID-19 samples, acute and convalescent, were from the United States, Italy and Spain. Sources were T cells, B-cell-depleted T cells, or PBMCs; the material itself was cDNA or gDNA.

Sequencing was performed on PBMCs or T cells enriched from blood (not recorded which). The chain joins TRBV18 to TRBJ1-6, with D hard to call. The receptor comes from a woman aged 25 to 39 who had recovered from COVID-19. Here the CDR3 reads CASSPSQTNSPLHF. The CDR3 DNA sequence: TGTGCCAGCTCACCATCACAGACGAATTCACCCCTCCACTTT.